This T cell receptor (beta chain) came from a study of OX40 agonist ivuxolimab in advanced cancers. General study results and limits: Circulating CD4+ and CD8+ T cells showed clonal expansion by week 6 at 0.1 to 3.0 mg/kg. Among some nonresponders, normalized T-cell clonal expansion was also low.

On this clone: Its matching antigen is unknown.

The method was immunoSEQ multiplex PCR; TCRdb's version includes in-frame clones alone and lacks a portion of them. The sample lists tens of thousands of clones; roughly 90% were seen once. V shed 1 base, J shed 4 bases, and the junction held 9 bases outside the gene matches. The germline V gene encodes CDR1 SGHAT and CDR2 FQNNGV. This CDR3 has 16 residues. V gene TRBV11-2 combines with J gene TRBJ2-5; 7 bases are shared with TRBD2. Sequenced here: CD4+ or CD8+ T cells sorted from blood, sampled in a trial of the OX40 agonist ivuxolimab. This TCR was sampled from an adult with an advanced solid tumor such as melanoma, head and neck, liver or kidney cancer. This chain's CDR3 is CASSLGSAGRGETQYF. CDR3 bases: TGTGCCAGCAGCTTAGGCTCTGCGGGGAGGGGAGAGACCCAGTACTTC.